The 32 T cell receptor beta chains listed next were all sequenced from one sample in a study of beta chain features in type 1 diabetes. Expressed TCRB transcripts were sequenced after all isolated RNA was converted to cDNA. TCRdb's copy holds only in-frame clones and misses some; the assay was immunoSEQ multiplex PCR. The profile shows some 330,000 clones, roughly 11% of them singletons. The sequencing input was naive CD4+ T cells from blood. These receptor sequences come from a woman aged 25 to 39 in good health.

This clone was observed a handful of times. CDR3 DNA: TGTGCCAGCAGTACCCAGCGGGAGAGGCACGAGCAGTACTTC. Encoded protein: CASSTQRERHEQYF. The V and J genes are TRBV6-5 and TRBJ2-7; 8 nucleotides line up with TRBD2. Germline V lookup: CDR1 MNHEY, CDR2 SVGAGI. Unmatched junction bases numbered 8, after V lost 5 bases and J lost 5 bases. The CDR3 has 14 amino acids.

The chain uses TRBV14 and TRBJ2-5; TRBD2 agrees at 11 bases. The DNA end is more similar to TRBJ2-7, so the J call may be wrong. CDR1 is SGHDN, CDR2 FVKESK, per germline. The CDR3 covers 16 residues. The chain's CDR3 is CASSDPGLAVLYEQYF. CDR3 sequence (DNA): TGTGCCAGCAGCGACCCGGGACTAGCGGTCCTCTACGAGCAGTACTTC.

This clone came up a few times. This same CDR3 is encoded by further DNA sequences in the sample. The chain uses TRBV6-5 and TRBJ2-3; no definite D call. CDR3 length: 12 residues. The germline CDR1 and CDR2 sequences are MNHEY and SVGAGI. Trimming stripped 4 bases from V and 2 bases from J, with 4 bases between. CDR3 in amino acids: CASSSITDTQYF. CDR3 DNA sequence: TGTGCCAGCAGTTCAATCACAGATACGCAGTATTTT.

This clone was found a few times. This chain uses TRBV5-4 with TRBJ1-5; TRBD1 matches 8 bases. Germline trimming cut 5 bases from V and 6 bases from J; bases unmatched to any gene: 10. The CDR3 is 15 residues long. The germline V gene encodes CDR1 SGHNT and CDR2 YYREEE (reference sequence). The CDR3 region is CASSSGTGAGQPQHF. In DNA form, the CDR3 reads TGTGCCAGCAGTTCCGGGACAGGCGCGGGTCAGCCCCAGCATTTT.

V usage is TRBV6-5 and J usage is TRBJ2-7; 10 bases map to TRBD2. Trimming at V came to 6 bases and at J to 7 bases, leaving 12 bases not matched to a gene. The V gene's germline CDR1 is MNHEY and CDR2 SVGAGI. The CDR3 is made up of 15 amino acids. The CDR3 region is CASRGAAGGPGEQYF. CDR3 in DNA: TGTGCCAGCAGGGGGGCAGCGGGAGGGCCGGGAGAGCAGTACTTC.

This clone has just a few counts. The chain joins TRBV9 to TRBJ2-7, with 10 bases identical to TRBD2. The CDR3 runs to 14 residues. Germline values: CDR1 SGDLS, CDR2 YYNGEE. With V trimmed by 4 bases and J by 7 bases, 8 bases remained unmatched. The CDR3 is CASSTLAGDNEQYF. In nucleotides, the CDR3 is TGTGCCAGCAGCACTCTAGCGGGAGACAATGAGCAGTACTTC.

This clone was seen a handful of times. V usage is TRBV27 and J usage is TRBJ1-2; 9 bases are shared with TRBD1. J lost 6 bases, V lost 6 bases, and 5 bases had no gene match. The CDR3 loop spans 13 amino acids. CDR1 is MNHEY, CDR2 SMNVEV, per germline (reference sequence). The CDR3 DNA reads TGTGCCAGCAGCCCGGGACAGGGTCATGGCTACACCTTC. Encoded protein: CASSPGQGHGYTF.

There are a few counts of this clone. This chain uses TRBV5-5 with TRBJ2-7; 7 bases fit TRBD1. Germline loops: CDR1 SGHKS, CDR2 YYEKEE (reference sequence). The trim removed 2 bases at V and 1 base at J, leaving 6 bases unmatched. The CDR3 is 15 amino acids. The CDR3 protein is CASSFGQTGSYEQYF. The CDR3 DNA follows: TGTGCCAGCAGCTTCGGACAGACAGGGTCCTACGAGCAGTACTTC.

This chain links TRBV7-9 with TRBJ2-7; 7 nucleotides line up with TRBD1. This CDR3 is 15 amino acids long. The germline V gene has CDR1 SEHNR and CDR2 FQNEAQ (reference sequence). With 5 bases clipped from V and 6 bases from J, the junction kept 13 bases outside the gene matches. The CDR3 DNA reads as TGTGCCAGCAGCACCCTCGACAGGGCCAGGGGCGAGCAGTACTTC. Protein sequence: CASSTLDRARGEQYF.

This clone has more than one count but fewer than ten. CDR3 loop: CASSPPAGVVTYEQYF. The DNA of the CDR3 is TGTGCCAGCTCACCACCCGCGGGAGTCGTTACCTACGAGCAGTACTTC. The chain joins TRBV18 to TRBJ2-7; 7 nucleotides agree with TRBD2. This CDR3 is built from 16 residues. Germline values: CDR1 KGHSH, CDR2 LQKENI. V lost 0 bases to trimming and J lost 2 bases; unmatched junction nucleotides: 7.

This clone was observed a few times. The chain recombines TRBV7-3 with TRBJ2-4, with a weak D call TRBD2 (6 bases). V lost 6 bases and J lost 11, with 17 bases in between. Germline V gene sequence: CDR1 SGHTA, CDR2 FQGTGA. This CDR3 is built from 13 residues. The CDR3 spells CASSYGPQRVQYF. CDR3 DNA: TGTGCCAGCAGTTATGGACCCCAGCGGGTTCAGTACTTC.

This clone was seen a handful of times. The chain recombines TRBV10-3 with TRBJ2-7; TRBD1 is a possible D gene (7 bases). The length of the CDR3 is 15 residues. Germline V lookup: CDR1 ENHRY, CDR2 SYGVKD. V was trimmed by 4 bases and J by 2 bases, leaving 15 bases between them. In DNA form, the CDR3 reads TGTGCCATCAGTGGACGCGGGACAGCTACCTACGAGCAGTACTTC. Its translation: CAISGRGTATYEQYF.

CDR3 residues: CASSYRQGSNQPQHF. CDR3 DNA sequence: TGTGCCAGCAGTTACCGGCAGGGTAGCAATCAGCCCCAGCATTTT. J is TRBJ1-5 and V is TRBV6-6; D possibly corresponds to TRBD1 (5 bases). The CDR3 has 15 amino acids. Looked up from germline, CDR1 is MNHNY and CDR2 is SVGAGI (reference sequence). With 2 bases removed from V and 0 bases from J, the gap between germline ends came to 8 bases.

J is TRBJ2-1 and V is TRBV28; D possibly corresponds to TRBD2 (6 bases). The CDR3 sequence is 14 residues long. The germline V gene encodes CDR1 MDHEN and CDR2 SYDVKM. V dropped 3 bases and J dropped 0 bases, with 6 bases sitting between them. The CDR3 loop reads CASSLTSSYNEQFF. In DNA form, the CDR3 reads TGTGCCAGCAGTTTGACTAGCTCCTACAATGAGCAGTTCTTC.

This clone was observed a few times. The chain links TRBV4-2 to TRBJ1-2, with a weak D call TRBD1 (6 bases). Germline CDR1 and CDR2: LGHNA and YNFKEQ. The CDR3 covers 16 residues. The germline V and J ends were trimmed by 0 bases and 10 bases, with 21 bases remaining between them. In DNA, the CDR3 is TGTGCCAGCAGCCAAGAGTGGACACGGGGGGCTAAGGACTACACCTTC. Translated, it gives CASSQEWTRGAKDYTF.

This clone was seen a few times. The genes are TRBV5-4 and TRBJ2-2, with D perhaps matching TRBD2 (6 bases). The V gene lost 3 bases and the J gene lost 5 bases, with 17 bases spanning the gap. This CDR3 spans 16 amino acids. The V gene's germline CDR1 is SGHNT and CDR2 YYREEE (reference sequence). In DNA, the CDR3 is TGTGCCAGCAGCTCGTTGGCTTCAGGGAGGACCGGGGAGCTGTTTTTT. Encoded protein: CASSSLASGRTGELFF.

The CDR3, as DNA: TGCAGCGTTGAGAGGACCCGGGGTAGCGGGGATACGCAGTATTTT. As protein: CSVERTRGSGDTQYF. V and J are TRBV29-1 and TRBJ2-3, with 7 bases fitting TRBD2. CDR3 size: 15 residues. V trimming: 3 bases; J trimming: 6 bases; junction bases outside the gene matches: 12. Per the germline V gene, CDR1 is SQVTM and CDR2 is ANQGSEA.

This clone has only a few counts. The chain joins TRBV5-4 to TRBJ1-2, with 8 positions matching TRBD1. This CDR3 comprises 16 residues. V was clipped by 4 bases and J by 3 bases; unmatched bases: 11. Germline CDR1 is SGHNT and CDR2 is YYREEE (reference sequence). The CDR3 is CASSDSARTGHYGYTF. The DNA of the CDR3 is TGTGCCAGCAGCGATTCTGCAAGGACAGGGCACTATGGCTACACCTTC.

In its sample, this clone was seen a few times. The J gene is TRBJ2-1, the V gene TRBV4-3, with 10 bases identical to TRBD2. This CDR3 is 18 amino acids long. The J segment lost 6 bases and the V segment lost 0 bases, leaving 11 bases of the junction unmatched. Germline values: CDR1 LGHNA, CDR2 YSLEER. This chain's CDR3 is CASSQEGPGTSEFNEQFF. CDR3 nucleotides: TGCGCCAGCAGCCAAGAAGGTCCCGGGACTAGCGAATTCAATGAGCAGTTCTTC.

The chain is built from TRBV10-3 and TRBJ1-1, with a tentative D call TRBD1 (5 bases). The ends were cut back, 3 bases at V and 4 bases at J, with 9 bases in the middle. The CDR3 sequence is 13 residues long. Germline V CDR1 and CDR2: ENHRY, SYGVKD. The CDR3 spells CAISDLQGTEAFF. The DNA of the CDR3 is TGTGCCATCAGTGACCTGCAGGGCACTGAAGCTTTCTTT.

V gene TRBV5-1 combines with J gene TRBJ2-1, with 8 nucleotides matching TRBD1. Germline-derived CDR1 and CDR2 are SGHRS and YFSETQ. This CDR3 contains 14 residues. With 3 bases clipped from V and 3 bases from J, the junction kept 2 bases outside the gene matches. Here the CDR3 reads CASSSGQDYNEQFF. CDR3 sequence (DNA): TGCGCCAGCAGCTCGGGACAGGACTACAATGAGCAGTTCTTC.

This clone was observed a handful of times. The chain recombines TRBV4-3 with TRBJ2-1, with D possibly TRBD1 on 5 matching bases. V lost 0 bases and J lost 10, with 13 bases in between. The CDR3 contains 14 residues. The V gene's germline CDR1 is LGHNA and CDR2 YSLEER. DNA for the CDR3: TGCGCCAGCAGCCAAGATCAGGGCCCCTCGGAGCAGTTCTTC. Translation: CASSQDQGPSEQFF.

The chain carries TRBV30 and TRBJ2-2, with 7 bases aligning to TRBD2. Trimming at V came to 5 bases and at J to 5 bases, leaving 11 bases not matched to a gene. This CDR3 is 15 amino acids long. Germline V CDR1 and CDR2: GTSNPN, SVGIG (reference sequence). The CDR3 nucleotides read TGTGCCTGGGCACCTAGCGGAGTTCTTACCGGGGAGCTGTTTTTT. Translating gives CAWAPSGVLTGELFF.

This clone was detected only once. The chain carries TRBV4-1 and TRBJ2-2; 12 bases are a match to TRBD2. J gave up 8 bases and V 4 bases, and 11 bases lay outside the gene matches. The CDR3 loop spans 17 amino acids. Germline V lookup: CDR1 MGHRA, CDR2 YSYEKL. DNA for the CDR3: TGCGCCAGCAGCCCCGACCTAGCGGGAGGGCCTATTGGGGAGCTGTTTTTT. It yields the protein CASSPDLAGGPIGELFF.

The V gene is TRBV9, the J gene TRBJ2-1; 7 positions match TRBD2. The V gene end was trimmed by 0 bases and the J gene end by 12 bases; junction bases not matched to a gene: 6. Germline V gene sequence: CDR1 SGDLS, CDR2 YYNGEE. This CDR3 is 13 amino acids long. CDR3 bases: TGTGCCAGCAGCGTAGCCGGGGGGAGCGTGCAGTTCTTC. Protein product: CASSVAGGSVQFF.

There are a few counts of this clone. The genes are TRBV18 and TRBJ2-5, with 7 bases that match TRBD2. Losses at the gene ends were 2 bases for V and 4 bases for J; bases not matched to a gene: 4. Germline lookup yields CDR1 KGHSH and CDR2 LQKENI. The CDR3 is made up of 14 amino acids. The CDR3 sequence: CASSPRRERETQYF. The DNA for the CDR3 is TGTGCCAGCTCACCAAGGCGGGAGCGAGAGACCCAGTACTTC.

The sample holds a few counts of this clone. The chain combines TRBV30 with TRBJ1-3; a weak D match, TRBD1 (6 bases). The CDR3 sequence is 15 residues long. With 0 bases removed from V and 2 bases from J, the gap between germline ends came to 11 bases. Germline V lookup: CDR1 GTSNPN, CDR2 SVGIG (reference sequence). The CDR3 DNA reads as TGTGCCTGGAGTGTAGACAGGCCGGCTGGAAACACCATATATTTT. Its translation: CAWSVDRPAGNTIYF.

This clone showed up just a few times. CDR3: CAISDPREETQYF. The CDR3 DNA sequence: TGTGCCATCAGTGATCCGCGGGAAGAGACCCAGTACTTC. The chain has TRBV10-3 and TRBJ2-5, with D maybe TRBD2 (5 bases). The germline V and J ends were trimmed by 3 bases and 3 bases, with 8 bases remaining between them. The CDR3 has 13 residues. Germline V lookup: CDR1 ENHRY, CDR2 SYGVKD.

This chain uses TRBV12-5 with TRBJ2-5; D is possibly TRBD2 (5 bases). V shed 8 bases and J shed 5 bases, with 21 bases lying between them. CDR1 is LGHNT and CDR2 is FRNRAP in the germline V gene. CDR3 length equals 15 residues. The DNA for the CDR3 is TGTGCTAGTATACCTACGGGGTCACCGTACGAGACCCAGTACTTC. Encoded protein: CASIPTGSPYETQYF. The full variable domain, rest sourced from reference TRBV12-5 and TRBJ2-5, is DARVTQTPRHKVTEMGQEVTMRCQPILGHNTVFWYRQTMMQGLELLAYFRNRAPLDDSGMPKDRFSAEMPDATLATLKIQPSEPRDSAVYFCASIPTGSPYETQYFGPGTRLLVL.

This clone has more than one count but fewer than ten. The chain links TRBV18 to TRBJ2-6; 7 bases line up with TRBD1. The CDR3 has 16 residues. J lost 0 bases, V lost 11 bases, and 10 bases had no gene match. Germline loops: CDR1 KGHSH, CDR2 LQKENI. CDR3 region: CASLPGQYSGANVLTF. Here the CDR3 DNA reads TGTGCCTCCTTACCGGGACAGTACTCTGGGGCCAACGTCCTGACTTTC.

CDR3 in amino acids: CSVSGLAGGPEETQYF. The CDR3 nucleotides read TGCAGCGTTTCCGGACTAGCGGGAGGGCCGGAGGAGACCCAGTACTTC. The chain uses TRBV29-1 and TRBJ2-5; 15 bases fit TRBD2. Trimming removed 5 bases from V and 5 bases from J; junction bases left unmatched: 9. Germline V gene data show CDR1 as SQVTM and CDR2 as ANQGSEA. CDR3 size: 16 residues. The full variable domain, completed using reference TRBV29-1 and TRBJ2-5, is SAVISQKPSRDICQRGTSLTIQCQVDSQVTMMFWYRQQPGQSLTLIATANQGSEATYESGFVIDKFPISRPNLTFSTLTVSNMSPEDSSIYLCSVSGLAGGPEETQYFGPGTRLLVL.

This clone showed up just a few times. The chain combines TRBV28 with TRBJ2-1, with 8 nucleotides matching TRBD1. V lost 9 bases to trimming and J lost 4 bases; unmatched junction nucleotides: 14. This CDR3 contains 16 residues. From germline, CDR1 is MDHEN and CDR2 SYDVKM. CDR3 sequence (DNA): TGTGCCAGTGGAATCCGGAGGGACAGGCCGTACAATGAGCAGTTCTTC. It specifies CASGIRRDRPYNEQFF.